What follows are 11 T cell receptor beta chains derived from one specimen sequenced in a study of regulatory T cells in long-lasting Graves disease listed by TCRdb under 2021. To prepare the library, multiplex PCR was applied. These reads were obtained on an Illumina HiSeq 4000. CDR3 regions were amplified by Arm-PCR with iRepertoire HTBI primers to construct TCR beta libraries. TCRdb reprocessed the public reads (quality trimming at Q25 with fastp, clone calling with MiXCR) and kept in-frame beta chains. Here each entry gathers all rows of one CDR3 protein and keeps the most common genes and DNA. This sample holds 240,000 or so distinct CDR3 sequences; over 20% were observed only once. Together, the top ten hold more than 11% of the sample. The sample's time point label, decoded: newly diagnosed GD, antithyroid drugs for less than 3 months. For both TCR sequencing and RNA sequencing, RNA was extracted from PBMCs in TRIzol.

The sample in question was peripheral blood mononuclear cells (PBMCs), obtained at new diagnosis, from a patient treated with antithyroid drugs. The source of these receptors is a female donor with Graves disease.

This clonotype has at least ten counts. The chain has TRBV5-1 and TRBJ1-2; TRBD1 matches 9 bases. Germline CDR1 is SGHRS and CDR2 is YFSETQ. With 4 bases clipped from V and 9 bases from J, the junction kept 7 bases outside the gene matches. This CDR3 has 13 residues. The DNA for the CDR3 is TGCGCCAGCAGCACCTACGACAGGGGGAGCTACACCTTC. Translating gives CASSTYDRGSYTF.

V and J are TRBV28 and TRBJ2-5; D gene uncertain. The CDR3 is 15 residues long. The germline gives CDR1 MDHEN, CDR2 SYDVKM. V was cut by 6 bases and J by 2 bases, with 16 bases left in between. The CDR3 region has the DNA TGTGCCAGCAGCTCAGAAAGAGTACCACAAGAGACCCAGTACTTC. As protein: CASSSERVPQETQYF.

At least ten counts were recorded for this clonotype. J is TRBJ2-4 and V is TRBV5-6; maybe TRBD1 (5 bases). Looked up from germline, CDR1 is SGHDT and CDR2 is YYEEEE. V lost 3 bases, J lost 8 bases, and 6 bases lay in between. The CDR3 extends over 11 amino acids. The CDR3 bases are TGTGCCAGCAGCTGGGGCTACATTCAGTACTTC. Protein sequence: CASSWGYIQYF.

This clonotype was detected ten times or more. V gene TRBV7-2 combines with J gene TRBJ2-1; TRBD2 agrees at 9 bases. Per the germline V gene, CDR1 is SGHTA and CDR2 is FQGNSA. This CDR3 has 13 residues. Trimming cost V 1 base and J 9 bases; bases outside gene matches: 1. CDR3 sequence: CASSLVAGVEQFF. The CDR3 DNA sequence: TGTGCCAGCAGCTTAGTAGCGGGAGTTGAGCAGTTCTTC.

This chain connects TRBV11-1 to TRBJ1-1, with 7 bases that match TRBD1. The CDR3 extends over 14 amino acids. Per the germline V gene, CDR1 is SGHAT and CDR2 is FQDESV (reference sequence). The V segment lost 5 bases and the J segment 1 base; nucleotides outside the gene matches: 4. The CDR3, as DNA: TGTGCCAGCAGCATCCACAGGGGGAACACTGAAGCTTTCTTT. Its translation: CASSIHRGNTEAFF.

This clonotype was recorded at least ten times. The chain combines TRBV5-1 with TRBJ2-2, with D perhaps assigned TRBD1 or TRBD2 (6 bases each). CDR1 and CDR2 from the germline V gene are SGHRS and YFSETQ. V dropped 4 bases and J dropped 6 bases, with 10 bases sitting between them. There are 13 residues in the CDR3. CDR3 DNA: TGCGCCAGCAGCCACGGGGGCTCCGGGGAGCTGTTTTTT. It translates to CASSHGGSGELFF.

This clonotype was observed many times. The chain joins TRBV18 to TRBJ1-5; D is possibly TRBD1 (5 bases). The germline CDR1 and CDR2 sequences are KGHSH and LQKENI. The CDR3 runs 14 residues. The V end lost 8 bases, the J end lost 6 bases, and 17 bases lay between the germline ends. Here the CDR3 reads CASTPAGGSQPQHF. DNA for the CDR3: TGTGCCAGCACCCCCGCGGGGGGGAGTCAGCCCCAGCATTTT.

In this sample, this clonotype turned up once. A far larger clone is one nucleotide away, so this likely arose from a read error. This chain joins TRBV5-6 and TRBJ2-7, with D uncertain. Trimming cost V 4 bases and J 5 bases, with 10 bases left between them. CDR1 is SGHDT, CDR2 YYEEEE, per germline. The CDR3 extends over 12 amino acids. This CDR3 reads CASSQATNEQYF. CDR3 coding DNA: TGTGCCAGCAGCCAAGCGACAAACGAGCAGTACTTC.

This rearrangement joins TRBV19 to TRBJ2-5; unclear D gene. This CDR3 has 11 amino acids. The V gene's germline CDR1 is LNHDA and CDR2 SQIVND (reference sequence). The V end was cut by 7 bases, the J end by 11 bases, with 14 bases between. The CDR3 protein is CASNGIGEQYF. The DNA for the CDR3 is TGTGCCAGTAATGGGATAGGTGAGCAGTACTTC.

Note on this clonotype: A far larger clone is only one base removed, so a read error is likely. V usage is TRBV7-2 and J usage is TRBJ2-5, with D possibly matching TRBD2 (6 bases). The J call may be in error: the DNA end matches TRBJ2-1 better. CDR1 and CDR2 (germline): SGHTA, FQGNSA. The CDR3 runs to 14 residues. As DNA, the CDR3 is TGTGCCAGCAGCTTACCCGGGGGTTTGGGTGAGCAGTTCTTC. It specifies CASSLPGGLGEQFF.

The V call is TRBV28, the J call TRBJ2-1; possibly TRBD1 for D (5 bases). The CDR3 has 14 amino acids. V shed 3 bases and J shed 4 bases, with 10 bases lying between them. Germline assignment: CDR1 MDHEN and CDR2 SYDVKM. CDR3 residues: CASSLWQGYNEQFF. For the CDR3, the DNA is TGTGCCAGCAGTTTGTGGCAGGGTTACAATGAGCAGTTCTTC. Full variable domain (missing parts from reference TRBV28 and TRBJ2-1): DVKVTQSSRYLVKRTGEKVFLECVQDMDHENMFWYRQDPGLGLRLIYFSYDVKMKEKGDIPEGYSVSREKKERFSLILESASTNQTSMYLCASSLWQGYNEQFFGPGTRLTVL.